This T cell receptor beta chain was documented in a study of blood T cell repertoires in COVID-19. Study overall: COVID-19 samples from acute and convalescent phases originated in the United States, Italy and Spain.

Trimming stripped 3 bases from V and 2 bases from J, with 7 bases between. CDR3 size: 13 residues. Germline V gene data show CDR1 as SGHNT and CDR2 as YENEEA. The protocol was immunoSEQ multiplex PCR, while the TCRdb copy is restricted to in-frame clones and leaves out a portion. The repertoire has around 200,000 clones, about 88% of them found once; the top ten carry just over 2.5%. Comment on this clone: Distinct nucleotide sequences in the sample also encode this CDR3.

Participants spanned ages about 18 to 90 years and resided in some 22 US areas. Which cohort a participant joined came from the clinical history participants gave. This rearrangement joins TRBV11-3 to TRBJ2-5; possibly TRBD1 for D (5 bases). This receptor was obtained from a woman in her 30s who had recovered from COVID-19. Sequenced: PBMCs or T cells enriched from blood (not recorded which). The CDR3 spells CASSLSGQETQYF. Here the CDR3 DNA reads TGTGCCAGCAGCTTGTCAGGGCAAGAGACCCAGTACTTC.